The source of this TCR beta chain is a study of blood T cell repertoires in COVID-19. Overall study context: Researchers got acute and convalescent COVID-19 samples from the United States, Italy and Spain.

Those enrolled, adults aged 18 to 89 years, came from about two dozen US areas. Cohort allocation depended upon clinical history that participants reported. Recovery among Cohort 3 donors was established by two negative PCRs, clearance, or symptom resolution. Assay used: immunoSEQ multiplex PCR; TCRdb lists only in-frame clones, some missing. The sample lists over 200,000 clones; about 84% were seen once. This clone occurred a few times. Germline V gives CDR1 SGDLS, CDR2 YYNGEE. The CDR3 is 14 amino acids. V gave up 4 bases and J gave up 4 bases; unmatched junction bases: 4. This receptor was taken from a man aged 60-69 years who had recovered from COVID-19. The chain combines TRBV9 with TRBJ2-2; the match to TRBD1 covers 7 bases. What was sequenced was PBMCs or T cells enriched from blood (not recorded which). CDR3 nucleotide sequence: TGTGCCAGCAGCATGACAGGGCGCACCGGGGAGCTGTTTTTT. This codes for CASSMTGRTGELFF. Full variable domain (remainder filled in from reference TRBV9 and TRBJ2-2): DSGVTQTPKHLITATGQRVTLRCSPRSGDLSVYWYQQSLDQGLQFLIQYYNGEERAKGNILERFSAQQFPDLHSELNLSSLELGDSALYFCASSMTGRTGELFFGEGSRLTVL.